This TCR beta chain was sequenced for a study of blood T cell repertoires in COVID-19 (dated by TCRdb to between 2020 and 2021). Background for the entire study: The collaborator samples originated in the United States, Italy and Spain and spanned the acute and convalescent phases of COVID-19. The material from the prospective study consisted of cDNA or gDNA derived from T cells, B-cell-depleted T cells, or PBMCs. Where available, HLA class I and class II types were obtained from metadata supplied by the sample provider rather than from assay-based typing. The repertoires were released in a freely available public database intended as a resource for research on the immune response to SARS-CoV-2. Sample metadata almost always included a de-identified subject ID, COVID-19 status, age in years and sex. The dataset comprised deeply sampled blood TCRbeta repertoires from subjects exposed to, actively infected with, or recovered from COVID-19. The samples were drawn from two sources: the first 160 participants of the ongoing ImmuneRACE study, and fewer than 1,500 subjects contributed by 6 global collaborators.

The germline V gene yields MNHEY for CDR1 and SVGAGI for CDR2. Unmatched junction bases come to 5, with V trimmed by 10 bases and J by 10 bases. Inclusive of the bounding cysteine and phenylalanine, the CDR3 is 10 residues long. The sequence is cut down to CDR3 DNA, 30 bases in frame from base 1. TCRbeta CDR3 regions were amplified from genomic DNA using the immunoSEQ Assay, a bias-controlled multiplex PCR. The original pipeline was this. Within the assay, amplification of reference gene primers was used to estimate how many nucleated cells each sample contained. To quantify the absolute abundance of each unique TCRbeta CDR3 rearrangement, sequence reads were collapsed and filtered. For each sample, productive Simpson clonality was calculated as the square root of Simpson's diversity index over productive rearrangements. Held by TCRdb, this immuneACCESS table contains in-frame sequences only and omits some clones. Under half of the omission traces to an unresolved V gene where checked; the cause of the rest is unknown. D and trimming come from the DNA, and the V and J calls and clone size come from that table. Within this sample are 70,000 or so clones, with around nine tenths of them counted one time only. About 1.5% of the sample lies in the top ten.

This clone was seen only once. Its binding antigen is unknown. No clone much larger than this one lies a single base away; base qualities are absent. Each collaborating institution followed its own protocols to collect whole blood in K2EDTA tubes. For TCRbeta analysis, collaborators shipped samples as frozen whole blood, isolated PBMCs, or DNA extracted from either of those sample types. Here is what the overall study found, with its caveats: Clinical and demographic metadata were provided uncurated, with the amount varying by source and participant.

Sequencing was done on a sample of peripheral blood. This sequence originates from a man over 45 with acute or convalescent COVID-19. Rearrangement joined TRBV6-5 to TRBJ1-1; 8 of the junction bases match TRBD1. The nucleotide sequence is given as TGTGCCACCCAGGGGGCCGCAGCTTTCTTT. This is translated as CATQGAAAFF.